This entry lists 21 T cell receptor beta chains sequenced from one sample in a study of T cell repertoires and HLA-DP antigens (dated by TCRdb to the late 2010s). Receptor amplification or capture employed the immunoSEQ multiplex PCR assay. In TCRdb, the immuneACCESS table is reduced to in-frame sequences with V and J assigned. These tables do not hold every clone; where another copy was compared, an unresolved V gene accounts for under half, and the others remain unexplained. The sample has about 89,000 clones on record, approximately 89% of them singletons. Approximately 1.5% of the sample goes to the ten largest clones. Their target antigens are unknown. Sequenced material: CD4+ T cells from PBMCs. All receptors come from a man aged 50 or older in good health and CMV-seronegative.

This rearrangement joins TRBV30 to TRBJ2-5; 9 bases fit TRBD2. With V trimmed by 3 bases and J by 0 bases, 5 bases remained unmatched. This CDR3 has 15 amino acids. Per the germline V gene, CDR1 is GTSNPN and CDR2 is SVGIG (reference sequence). The CDR3 sequence: CAWRRGGGDQETQYF. The CDR3 nucleotides are TGTGCCTGGAGGAGGGGCGGGGGGGACCAAGAGACCCAGTACTTC.

The chain couples TRBV18 to TRBJ2-7; no clear D gene. The germline V gene has CDR1 KGHSH and CDR2 LQKENI. V was pared by 5 bases and J by 4 bases, with 15 bases between. The CDR3 length is 14 residues. CDR3 DNA sequence: TGTGCCAGCTCAGGGGAAGCTACTTCATACGAGCAGTACTTC. Its protein is CASSGEATSYEQYF.

J is TRBJ2-7 and V is TRBV7-9, with 9 bases that match TRBD1. CDR3 size: 15 residues. The junction had 6 bases not matched to a gene; V was cut back by 6 bases and J by 0 bases. Germline CDR1 and CDR2: SEHNR and FQNEAQ (reference sequence). This chain's CDR3 is CASRRQGEVSYEQYF. The CDR3 DNA reads as TGTGCCAGCAGGCGACAGGGGGAGGTCTCCTACGAGCAGTACTTC.

CDR3 protein: CASRRGARNTEAFF. The CDR3 bases are TGTGCCAGCAGACGGGGGGCGCGGAACACTGAAGCTTTCTTT. The chain recombines TRBV28 with TRBJ1-1; possibly TRBD1 for D (6 bases). Trimming left V 6 bases short and J 1 base short, with 12 bases between. The germline V gene encodes CDR1 MDHEN and CDR2 SYDVKM. This CDR3 region has 14 residues.

CDR3 region: CASSLGSGTAYEKLFF. For the CDR3, the DNA is TGTGCCAGCAGCTTAGGGTCGGGGACAGCTTATGAAAAACTGTTTTTT. The chain recombines TRBV7-2 with TRBJ1-4, with TRBD1 matching 7 bases. With V trimmed by 1 base and J by 6 bases, 8 bases remained unmatched. The CDR3 spans 16 residues. CDR1 is SGHTA and CDR2 is FQGNSA in the germline V gene.

This chain's CDR3 is CASSYLQGINEQYF. The DNA of the CDR3 is TGTGCCAGCAGTTACCTTCAGGGGATCAACGAGCAGTACTTC. The V call is TRBV6-5, the J call TRBJ2-7, with D tentatively TRBD1 (6 bases). Germline lookup yields CDR1 MNHEY and CDR2 SVGAGI. The CDR3 has 14 amino acids. Trimming pared 2 bases from V and 5 bases from J, leaving 13 bases between.

This chain joins TRBV7-2 and TRBJ1-1; 8 bases match TRBD1. This CDR3 is 13 amino acids long. The germline CDR1 and CDR2 sequences are SGHTA and FQGNSA. V was pared by 4 bases and J by 8 bases, with 6 bases of the junction left unmatched. The CDR3 sequence is CASSSQGATEAFF. CDR3 in DNA: TGTGCCAGCAGCTCCCAGGGGGCGACGGAAGCTTTCTTT.

This chain connects TRBV18 to TRBJ1-5; 9 nucleotides match TRBD1. The CDR3 consists of 17 residues. Germline V CDR1 and CDR2: KGHSH, LQKENI. Trimming at V came to 4 bases and at J to 7 bases, leaving 14 bases not matched to a gene. The CDR3 bases are TGTGCCAGCTCACTAACAGGGGGCGTTCGGGCCGAACAGCCCCAGCATTTT. Translated: CASSLTGGVRAEQPQHF.

The chain has TRBV7-3 and TRBJ2-2, with 8 bases that match TRBD2. The CDR3 extends over 16 amino acids. CDR1 is SGHTA and CDR2 is FQGTGA in the germline V gene. V shed 5 bases and J 10 bases; nucleotides not matched to a gene: 15. CDR3: CASSPTLGAGGLELFF. The CDR3 DNA follows: TGTGCCAGCAGCCCAACCCTCGGGGCGGGGGGATTGGAGCTGTTTTTT.

This chain connects TRBV19 to TRBJ1-2; D not resolved. V lost 2 bases and J 8 bases, leaving 9 bases between the germline ends. The CDR3 contains 12 residues. CDR1 LNHDA and CDR2 SQIVND come from the germline V gene (reference sequence). The CDR3: CASSIREEGYTF. CDR3 in DNA: TGTGCCAGTAGTATACGGGAGGAAGGCTACACCTTC. Together with reference TRBV19 and TRBJ1-2, the CDR3 gives the full variable domain: DGGITQSPKYLFRKEGQNVTLSCEQNLNHDAMYWYRQDPGQGLRLIYYSQIVNDFQKGDIAEGYSVSREKKESFPLTVTSAQKNPTAFYLCASSIREEGYTFGSGTRLTVV.

The genes are TRBV6-4 and TRBJ1-2; maybe TRBD1 (5 bases). In germline, CDR1 is MRHNA, CDR2 SNTAGT. Trimming removed 6 bases at V and 5 bases at J, with 19 bases between. The length of the CDR3 is 15 residues. The CDR3 loop is CASSARVGPEYGYTF. CDR3 DNA: TGTGCCAGCAGCGCCAGGGTGGGGCCGGAGTATGGCTACACCTTC.

The chain couples TRBV19 to TRBJ2-3; 7 nucleotides align to TRBD1. CDR3 length: 16 amino acids. Germline V gene sequence: CDR1 LNHDA, CDR2 SQIVND (reference sequence). J gave up 0 bases and V 5 bases, and 8 bases lay outside the gene matches. For the CDR3, the DNA is TGTGCCAGTAGTGTAATAGGGACAGCTAGCACAGATACGCAGTATTTT. This sequence encodes CASSVIGTASTDTQYF.

Here the CDR3 DNA reads TGCAGCGTTACAGGGAGGAGGAACACTGAAGCTTTCTTT. Its translation is CSVTGRRNTEAFF. J is TRBJ1-1 and V is TRBV29-1, with D possibly matching TRBD1 (6 bases). The germline CDR1 and CDR2 sequences are SQVTM and ANQGSEA. The CDR3 runs 13 residues. With 5 bases removed from V and 1 base from J, the gap between germline ends came to 11 bases.

The chain is built from TRBV11-2 and TRBJ1-3; 7 bases align to TRBD1. The J segment lost 3 bases and the V segment lost 5 bases, leaving 7 bases of the junction unmatched. Germline V gene sequence: CDR1 SGHAT, CDR2 FQNNGV. CDR3 length equals 15 residues. The CDR3 bases are TGTGCCAGCAGCGGAGCAGGGGGACTTGGAAACACCATATATTTT. Residues: CASSGAGGLGNTIYF.

This chain links TRBV5-4 with TRBJ2-2; 16 bases align to TRBD2. Germline V gene sequence: CDR1 SGHNT, CDR2 YYREEE (reference sequence). CDR3 length equals 17 residues. Trimming cost V 5 bases and J 7 bases; bases outside gene matches: 8. CDR3 DNA: TGTGCCAGCAGGGGGACTAGCGGGAGGGCCAATGGCGGGGAGCTGTTTTTT. It is translated as CASRGTSGRANGGELFF. The complete variable domain, with remaining parts taken from reference TRBV5-4 and TRBJ2-2, reads ETGVTQSPTHLIKTRGQQVTLRCSSQSGHNTVSWYQQALGQGPQFIFQYYREEENGRGNFPPRFSGLQFPNYSSELNVNALELDDSALYLCASRGTSGRANGGELFFGEGSRLTVL.

V usage is TRBV7-2 and J usage is TRBJ1-1, with D unclear. The germline V gene has CDR1 SGHTA and CDR2 FQGNSA. This CDR3 contains 14 residues. Deletions cut 1 base from V and 0 bases from J, with 6 bases between. The CDR3 reads CASSLGRLNTEAFF. The CDR3 DNA follows: TGTGCCAGCAGCTTAGGACGGCTGAACACTGAAGCTTTCTTT.

The CDR3 is CASSPGLGTTSSTDTQYF. The CDR3 nucleotides read TGTGCCAGCTCACCAGGACTGGGGACTACCTCTAGCACAGATACGCAGTATTTT. This sequence joins TRBV18 and TRBJ2-3; 7 bases line up with TRBD2. Germline CDR1 KGHSH, CDR2 LQKENI. The V and J ends lost 2 bases and 0 bases, in that order; junction bases with no gene match: 11. The CDR3 has 18 residues.

The chain combines TRBV7-2 with TRBJ1-5; 10 nucleotides align to TRBD1. V gave up 5 bases and J gave up 4 bases; unmatched junction bases: 8. The CDR3 totals 16 residues. Germline CDR1 is SGHTA and CDR2 is FQGNSA. Here the CDR3 reads CASSRSQDRGNQPQHF. The CDR3 DNA follows: TGTGCCAGCAGCCGATCCCAGGACAGGGGGAATCAGCCCCAGCATTTT. The entire variable domain, with the rest obtained from reference TRBV7-2 and TRBJ1-5, is as follows: GAGVSQSPSNKVTEKGKDVELRCDPISGHTALYWYRQSLGQGLEFLIYFQGNSAPDKSGLPSDRFSAERTGGSVSTLTIQRTQQEDSAVYLCASSRSQDRGNQPQHFGDGTRLSIL.

V gene TRBV5-1 combines with J gene TRBJ2-5; 7 bases align to TRBD1. The CDR3 covers 14 residues. V trimming: 4 bases; J trimming: 5 bases; junction bases outside the gene matches: 8. Looked up from germline, CDR1 is SGHRS and CDR2 is YFSETQ. As DNA, the CDR3 is TGCGCCAGCAGCAGAGAGACAGGGACGGAGACCCAGTACTTC. It is translated as CASSRETGTETQYF.

This clone is medium-sized within its sample. The chain uses TRBV30 and TRBJ1-1, with unresolved D. The CDR3 extends over 13 amino acids. Germline assignment: CDR1 GTSNPN and CDR2 SVGIG (reference sequence). V lost 0 bases and J 4 bases, leaving 9 bases between the germline ends. The CDR3: CAWSVRFGTEAFF. The DNA for the CDR3 is TGTGCCTGGAGTGTGAGATTTGGCACTGAAGCTTTCTTT.

The rearrangement links TRBV6-6 to TRBJ1-4; tentatively, D is TRBD1 (6 bases). The CDR3 extends over 14 amino acids. CDR1 and CDR2 (germline): MNHNY, SVGAGI (reference sequence). V gave up 6 bases and J gave up 5 bases, with 13 bases separating them. CDR3 region: CASSYGQKNEKLFF. The CDR3 coding sequence is TGTGCCAGCAGCTACGGACAGAAAAATGAAAAACTGTTTTTT.